This T cell receptor (beta chain) stems from a study of cytomegalovirus exposure and HLA in healthy donors. General study results and limits: Productive rates of about 87% or about 30% were seen for most TCR beta V segments in an earlier analysis. Specificity of a few CMV-associated chains for CMV antigens was verified in vitro.

PCR primers comprised 60 Vbeta and 13 Jbeta primers. The assay was immunoSEQ multiplex PCR, and TCRdb's table has in-frame clones only and misses some. The sample features tens of thousands of clones, with around 4.9% in its top ten. With regard to this clone: No antigen is known for it.

This TCR came from a female donor in good health and CMV-seronegative. The sequencing sample was made of PBMCs.

The CDR3 sequence: CAWSVGRGRETQYF. As DNA, the CDR3 is TGTGCCTGGAGTGTCGGTCGAGGGCGGGAGACCCAGTACTTC. This chain uses TRBV30 with TRBJ2-5; D possibly corresponds to TRBD2 (5 bases). The germline V and J ends were trimmed by 0 bases and 5 bases, with 13 bases remaining between them. The CDR3 is made up of 14 amino acids. The germline gives CDR1 GTSNPN, CDR2 SVGIG (reference sequence).